This T cell receptor beta chain is from a study of glioma-infiltrating T cells after dendritic cell vaccination. Study in general: Dendritic cell vaccination trial patients had either newly diagnosed or recurrent glioblastoma. Three intradermal dendritic cell vaccine injections were given every two weeks.

Trimming removed 4 bases from V and 6 bases from J; junction bases left unmatched: 8. From germline, CDR1 is LNHDA and CDR2 SQIVND (reference sequence). This CDR3 region has 15 residues. Time point meaning: after dendritic cell vaccination, including at tumor progression/relapse. Only patients with spare fresh-frozen tumor and over two years of follow-up were included. The data were produced by immunoSEQ multiplex PCR, yet TCRdb's version contains in-frame clones alone and is incomplete. The sample lists some 58,000 clones, about 83% seen once, with around 8.3% in the top ten. The receptor comes from a human donor with glioblastoma. This sequence joins TRBV19 and TRBJ2-7; 11 nucleotides line up with TRBD1. The starting material was blood, obtained after dendritic cell vaccination. The CDR3: CASSTHRTGGIEQYF. The CDR3, as DNA: TGTGCCAGTAGTACTCATAGGACAGGGGGCATCGAGCAGTACTTC. The entire variable domain, with the rest obtained from reference TRBV19 and TRBJ2-7, is as follows: DGGITQSPKYLFRKEGQNVTLSCEQNLNHDAMYWYRQDPGQGLRLIYYSQIVNDFQKGDIAEGYSVSREKKESFPLTVTSAQKNPTAFYLCASSTHRTGGIEQYFGPGTRLTVT.